This T cell receptor (beta chain) was identified in a study of response to subunit inactivated influenza vaccine. At least ten counts were recorded for this clonotype. Antigen: not known. General study points: There was a suggestion from the authors that each seasonal influenza vaccination recruits few new T cells.

In germline, CDR1 is MNHEY, CDR2 SVGEGT. The CDR3 contains 15 residues. The V end was cut by 10 bases, the J end by 0 bases, with 13 bases between. TCRdb redid the calling of the RT-PCR reads with MiXCR, one entry per CDR3 protein. The sample contains some 500,000 distinct CDR3 sequences, around 25% of which appear only once. This sample comprised CD4+ T cells sorted from PBMCs, obtained more than 4 days after vaccination. J is TRBJ1-6 and V is TRBV6-2 or TRBV6-3; D uncertain. The receptor was derived from a man over 45 who received an inactivated influenza vaccine. This CDR3 is CATLGLSSYNSPLHF. CDR3 in DNA: TGTGCCACGCTTGGACTGAGCTCCTATAATTCACCCCTCCACTTT.